These 21 T cell receptor beta chains were sequenced from one sample in a study of identical twins. TCRdb independently ran MiXCR on the 5' RACE reads; one entry per CDR3 protein. The sample holds 450,000 to 500,000 distinct CDR3 sequences, roughly an eighth seen once. The data were also submitted as part of a second study, on yellow fever vaccine responses in identical twins.

The specimen was CD4+ T cells sorted from blood. The receptors come from a young woman in good health.

V and J are TRBV29-1 and TRBJ2-2; perhaps TRBD1 as D (7 bases). V was pared by 6 bases and J by 4 bases, with 12 bases between. The CDR3 has 13 amino acids. Germline lookup yields CDR1 SQVTM and CDR2 ANQGSEA. The CDR3 reads CSVRQGGTGELFF. DNA of the CDR3: TGCAGCGTAAGACAGGGAGGCACCGGGGAGCTGTTTTTT.

The gene calls are TRBV7-6 and TRBJ2-1; perhaps TRBD1 as D (6 bases). V shed 5 bases and J shed 4 bases, with 18 bases lying between them. The germline V gene encodes CDR1 SGHVS and CDR2 FNYEAQ. The length of the CDR3 is 16 residues. CDR3 bases: TGTGCCAGCAGCCCCCAGGGGAGTGCGAGATACAATGAGCAGTTCTTC. Amino acids: CASSPQGSARYNEQFF.

The genes are TRBV7-8 and TRBJ2-5; 7 nucleotides line up with TRBD2. Germline lookup yields CDR1 SGHVS and CDR2 FQNEAQ. This CDR3 region has 16 residues. V gave up 1 base and J gave up 2 bases; unmatched junction bases: 7. CDR3 sequence (DNA): TGTGCCAGCAGCTTAGAACGGCGGGGGTCACAAGAGACCCAGTACTTC. Translated: CASSLERRGSQETQYF.

The chain combines TRBV12-3 or TRBV12-4 with TRBJ1-1; 7 bases fit TRBD1. V shed 7 bases and J 5 bases; nucleotides not matched to a gene: 7. This CDR3 has 13 residues. The CDR3: CASTNRGRTEAFF. Here the CDR3 DNA reads TGTGCCAGCACGAACAGGGGCAGGACTGAAGCTTTCTTT.

CDR3 in amino acids: CASSVSSGVKNIQYF. CDR3 DNA: TGTGCCAGCAGTGTATCTAGCGGGGTCAAAAACATTCAGTACTTC. The rearrangement joins TRBV28 to TRBJ2-4; 9 nucleotides align to TRBD2. Germline lookup yields CDR1 MDHEN and CDR2 SYDVKM. There are 15 residues in the CDR3. J was trimmed by 3 bases and V by 5 bases; bases with no gene match: 5.

This chain uses TRBV30 with TRBJ2-5; perhaps D is TRBD1 or TRBD2 (5 bases each). From germline, CDR1 is GTSNPN and CDR2 SVGIG (reference sequence). Trimming took 1 base from V and 7 from J, leaving 10 bases between them. The CDR3 has 12 residues. For the CDR3, the DNA is TGTGCCTGGAGTGGCAGGGACGGGACCCAGTACTTC. It yields the protein CAWSGRDGTQYF.

The table lists this clonotype with a few counts. The chain has TRBV11-2 and TRBJ2-4; D is undetermined. Trimming stripped 4 bases from V and 0 bases from J, with 13 bases between. Germline V lookup: CDR1 SGHAT, CDR2 FQNNGV. CDR3 length: 16 amino acids. DNA for the CDR3: TGTGCCAGCAGCTCAGGACCGACAAGAGCCAAAAACATTCAGTACTTC. Protein sequence: CASSSGPTRAKNIQYF.

This clonotype was seen only a few times. The chain is built from TRBV6-5 and TRBJ2-2, with D possibly TRBD1 on 5 matching bases. The ends were cut back, 1 base at V and 5 bases at J, with 8 bases in the middle. The CDR3 runs 14 residues. In germline, CDR1 is MNHEY, CDR2 SVGAGI. Here the CDR3 DNA reads TGTGCCAGCAGTTACTACAAGGGGACCGGGGAGCTGTTTTTT. Translating gives CASSYYKGTGELFF.

This clonotype was found a few times. CDR3 coding DNA: TGTGCCAGCAGCTTAGCCCGCAGGGTCAACGAGCAGTACTTC. Translating it yields CASSLARRVNEQYF. The genes are TRBV7-8 and TRBJ2-7; possibly TRBD1 for D (5 bases). The CDR3 runs to 14 residues. The V end lost 0 bases, the J end lost 5 bases, and 11 bases lay between the germline ends. From germline, CDR1 is SGHVS and CDR2 FQNEAQ.

This clonotype was counted between two and nine times. The chain recombines TRBV15 with TRBJ2-3; D is perhaps TRBD1 (7 bases). The V gene lost 3 bases and the J gene lost 6 bases, with 16 bases spanning the gap. Per germline, CDR1 LNHNV and CDR2 YYDKDF (reference sequence). The CDR3 has 15 amino acids. DNA for the CDR3: TGTGCCACCAGCAGGGAGGGACAGCGCGCGGATACGCAGTATTTT. Its translation is CATSREGQRADTQYF.

Only a few counts were recorded for this clonotype. The V and J genes are TRBV20-1 and TRBJ2-3; tentatively, D is TRBD2 (6 bases). CDR3 length: 15 amino acids. Germline lookup yields CDR1 DFQATT and CDR2 SNEGSKA (reference sequence). V was trimmed by 5 bases and J by 3 bases, leaving 18 bases between them. The CDR3 DNA follows: TGCAGTGCTCGAGCACTGGGAGGCGGTACAGATACGCAGTATTTT. This gives the protein CSARALGGGTDTQYF.

This sequence joins TRBV30 and TRBJ1-6; D unclear. Germline V lookup: CDR1 GTSNPN, CDR2 SVGIG (reference sequence). Trimming removed 7 bases from V and 10 bases from J, with 17 bases in between. The CDR3 covers 13 residues. CDR3 coding DNA: TGTGCCTTAATCGACCCCGGGATGTCACCCCTCCACTTT. Translating it yields CALIDPGMSPLHF.

The chain combines TRBV6-5 with TRBJ2-3; D gene unclear. There are 14 residues in the CDR3. Trimming left V 1 base short and J 0 bases short, with 5 bases between. Per germline, CDR1 MNHEY and CDR2 SVGAGI. CDR3 nucleotide sequence: TGTGCCAGCAGTTACTTGGTGAGCACAGATACGCAGTATTTT. This sequence encodes CASSYLVSTDTQYF.

This clonotype was detected only a few times. The chain carries TRBV7-9 and TRBJ2-7; 8 bases are a match to TRBD1. The CDR3 sequence is 14 residues long. The germline gives CDR1 SEHNR, CDR2 FQNEAQ (reference sequence). J lost 12 bases, V lost 5 bases, and 15 bases had no gene match. The CDR3 region has the DNA TGTGCCAGCAGCGCACATACACCGGGACAGGATCCGTACTTC. Amino acids: CASSAHTPGQDPYF.

The chain is built from TRBV5-1 and TRBJ1-5; a weak D match, TRBD1 (5 bases). The CDR3 has 15 amino acids. Germline V CDR1 and CDR2: SGHRS, YFSETQ. V lost 4 bases and J lost 5, with 16 bases in between. The CDR3 region has the DNA TGCGCCAGCAGCCGTCGGGGGGGGTTGGATCAGCCCCAGCATTTT. Translation: CASSRRGGLDQPQHF.

A few counts support this clonotype. This chain links TRBV10-3 with TRBJ2-2, with 10 nucleotides matching TRBD2. CDR3 length: 18 residues. Looked up from germline, CDR1 is ENHRY and CDR2 is SYGVKD. The trim removed 3 bases at V and 3 bases at J, leaving 10 bases unmatched. CDR3 bases: TGTGCCATCAGTGACCTGGGCGCTAGCGGGGGATACACCGGGGAGCTGTTTTTT. This translates into CAISDLGASGGYTGELFF.

This clonotype has just a few counts. The chain links TRBV2 to TRBJ2-3; D may be TRBD2 (6 bases). Germline V CDR1 and CDR2: SNHLY, FYNNEI. Between the trimmed V and J ends, which lost 6 bases and 0 bases, there was a span of 25 bases. The CDR3 consists of 19 residues. This CDR3 is CASRLSGWTLSASTDTQYF. The CDR3 DNA sequence: TGTGCCAGCAGGTTAAGCGGGTGGACCCTTAGCGCTAGCACAGATACGCAGTATTTT.

The chain carries TRBV27 and TRBJ2-1, with 12 bases identical to TRBD2. CDR3 size: 17 residues. Germline V gene lookup returns CDR1 MNHEY and CDR2 SMNVEV (reference sequence). The ends lost 5 bases at V and 2 bases at J; junction bases unmatched: 7. CDR3 amino acids: CASSPTRTSGAYNEQFF. CDR3 nucleotide sequence: TGTGCCAGCAGTCCCACAAGGACTAGCGGGGCCTACAATGAGCAGTTCTTC.

At least ten counts were recorded for this clonotype. The gene calls are TRBV7-9 and TRBJ1-4; no clear D gene. The CDR3 is 15 residues long. V lost 8 bases and J lost 5, with 18 bases in between. Germline V gene lookup returns CDR1 SEHNR and CDR2 FQNEAQ (reference sequence). DNA for the CDR3: TGTGCCAGCGGCACACCCCTGTTGGAAAATGAAAAACTGTTTTTT. It specifies CASGTPLLENEKLFF.

V usage is TRBV7-8 and J usage is TRBJ2-7, with 10 positions matching TRBD2. This CDR3 is built from 16 residues. After removal of 7 bases from V and 1 base from J, the junction contained 10 bases not matched to a gene. Germline CDR1 SGHVS, CDR2 FQNEAQ. The CDR3 here is CASNQRASGGSYEQYF. The CDR3 region has the DNA TGTGCCAGCAACCAGCGGGCTAGCGGGGGTTCCTACGAGCAGTACTTC.

This clonotype appeared a few times. The chain uses TRBV10-3 and TRBJ2-1; 8 bases are a match to TRBD2. In germline, CDR1 is ENHRY, CDR2 SYGVKD. This CDR3 has 14 residues. J gave up 8 bases and V 3 bases, and 6 bases lay outside the gene matches. Written as DNA, the CDR3 is TGTGCCATCAGTGACGAGCGCGGGGGGCATGAGCAGTTCTTC. Its protein product is CAISDERGGHEQFF.